A selection of T cell receptor beta chains follows, all from one sample in a study of graft-versus-host responses after intestinal transplantation. Assay: immunoSEQ multiplex PCR; the TCRdb copy retains only in-frame clones and omits some. The table shows 1,500 to 2,500 clones, with around 85% occurring only once. Sequenced material: ileum tissue, taken 65 to 70 days after transplant. The receptors derive from a human patient who received an intestinal transplant, so some T cells may come from the graft donor. Both conserved end residues are part of each CDR3. Clone size appears in some rows only: once, few, many, or a class for an expanded clone.

clone_size | v_call | cdr3_aa
few | TRBV6-5 | CASSEYASQPQHF
- | TRBV10-2 | CASISWWGRPGDTQYF
- | TRBV7-4 | CASSLVRRPGLVGKGDEQFF
- | TRBV9 | CASSTLPGLSSIGEQFF
- | TRBV6-5 | CPSSYSGTAYEQHF
- | TRBV4-1 | CASSQDGREGETQYF
- | TRBV10-3 | CAISEEYEQYF
- | TRBV10-3 | CAISEWGIENQPQHF
- | TRBV4-3 | CASSQDGTEAYEQYF
few | TRBV6-6 | CASSPMTGAYGYTF
- | TRBV6-5 | CASSSNEGNYGYTF
- | TRBV5-6 | CASRTYSYNEQFF
- | TRBV19 | CASKITSGSKGPNEQFF
- | TRBV19 | CASTGTSGSNEQFF
- | TRBV6-5 | CASKLAGPSYEQYF
- | TRBV4-2 | CASSHKGQREHEQYF
- | TRBV7-3 | CASSFGTVLSHTEAFF
few | TRBV5-4 | CASSLGNRGFPEKLFF
few | TRBV18 | CASSPSTGGGVGEKLFF
- | TRBV4-2 | CASSQELINEQFF
once | TRBV13 | CASSLSRAYGYTF
- | TRBV9 | CASSVASPLYTQYF
- | TRBV7-4 | CASSLKGGGGHPPELSRGGYTF
- | TRBV6-6 | CASSYFGNTEAFF
- | TRBV28 | CASSLSGYGYTF
- | TRBV21-1 | CASSSSLPEQYF
- | TRBV28 | CASSLWTVPRSYEQYF
- | TRBV18 | CASPTPGPPGELFF
- | TRBV9 | CASSRRERAYEQYF
- | TRBV7-9 | CASSRSRDSRNEQFF
- | TRBV5-1 | CASSILQGATEAFF
- | TRBV10-3 | CAISSTGVTYNEQFF
- | TRBV7-9 | CASSLTTGFLYEQYF
- | TRBV6-6 | CASSYPGGVGGYTF
- | TRBV4-2 | CASSQHTGTEAFF
- | TRBV4-2 | CASSQDPISGGGQPQHF
- | TRBV9 | CASSVVTGPNTEAFF
- | TRBV9 | CASSVDGLAGGPGSYNEQFF
- | TRBV29-1 | CSVEGASGSYEQYF
few | TRBV7-6 | CASSPSMGGGTEAFF